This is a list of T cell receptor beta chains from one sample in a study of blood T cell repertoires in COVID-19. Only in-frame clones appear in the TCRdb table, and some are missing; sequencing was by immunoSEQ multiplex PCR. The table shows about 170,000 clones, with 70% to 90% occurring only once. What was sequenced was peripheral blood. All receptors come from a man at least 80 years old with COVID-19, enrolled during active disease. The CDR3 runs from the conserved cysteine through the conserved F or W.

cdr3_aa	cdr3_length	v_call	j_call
CASSLGIKSKQYF	13	TRBV13	TRBJ2-7
CASSEGDWGEAFF	13	TRBV2	TRBJ1-1
CASKETSGAEGTQYF	15	TRBV6-6	TRBJ2-5
CASAGEGLAQSTDTQYF	17	TRBV2	TRBJ2-3
CASSIAPGLGNQPQHF	16	TRBV19	TRBJ1-5
CASSLNEGQPQHF	13	TRBV5-1	TRBJ1-5
CASSSTNSGGLLSYEQYF	18	TRBV7-9	TRBJ2-7
CARSQQETNYGYTF	14	TRBV28	TRBJ1-2
CASSVARTGWDTEAFF	16	TRBV9	TRBJ1-1
CASSDDIFPDFRYGYTF	17	TRBV7-2	TRBJ1-2
CAISDAGGYYNSPLHF	16	TRBV10-3	TRBJ1-6
CASSQGASYEQYF	13	TRBV19	TRBJ2-7
CASSLGWQGEHTDTQYF	17	TRBV7-9	TRBJ2-3
CASNLFASGVADTQYF	16	TRBV5-1	TRBJ2-3
CASSPQGRGNTEAFF	15	TRBV27	TRBJ1-1
CASSLGPVYEQYF	13	TRBV11-2	TRBJ2-7
CSVQGQTLYGYTF	13	TRBV29-1	TRBJ1-2
CASSAGPGSSEFGFTDTQYF	20	TRBV5-4	TRBJ2-3
CASRFSGGISYEQYF	15	TRBV10-2	TRBJ2-7
CASSQGEVEKLFF	13	TRBV2	TRBJ1-4
CASSLSPGRTYGYTF	15	TRBV28	TRBJ1-2
CASSYGTGDTQYF	13	TRBV5-1	TRBJ2-3
CASSVLGGTGTDTQYF	16	TRBV9	TRBJ2-3
CASSYWTGRAFF	12	TRBV6-2/TRBV6-3	TRBJ1-1
CASSEQASGANVLTF	15	TRBV2	TRBJ2-6
CASSSTTGAYGYTF	14	TRBV28	TRBJ1-2
CATSPVISNTGELFF	15	TRBV15	TRBJ2-2